This TCR beta chain originates from a study of control samples from healthy donors and cancer patients. This table comes from immunoSEQ multiplex PCR, and its TCRdb copy is limited to in-frame clones, with some not included. This table holds hundreds of thousands of clones, more than 80% found once. The V gene's germline CDR1 is MNHEY and CDR2 SVGEGT. Losses at the gene ends were 5 bases for V and 7 bases for J; bases not matched to a gene: 11. The CDR3 loop spans 16 amino acids. The TCR originated in a man aged 40-49 years with head and neck cancer. This chain uses TRBV6-2 or TRBV6-3 with TRBJ2-7; 13 positions agree with TRBD2. Source material: PBMCs. Written as DNA, the CDR3 is TGTGCCAGCAGTACGCCTCCGGGACTAGCGGGGCGGGAGCAGTACTTC. Its protein product is CASSTPPGLAGREQYF.